This TCR beta chain was identified in a study of monozygotic twins with cystic fibrosis. Looking at the study overall: Roughly 3 micrograms of fragmented DNA underwent roughly 16 PCR cycles for library preparation.

This CDR3 is 14 amino acids long. In germline, CDR1 is SQVTM, CDR2 ANQGSEA. Trimming pared 8 bases from V and 5 bases from J, leaving 19 bases between. Some clones are missing from TCRdb's copy, which holds only in-frame ones; the method was immunoSEQ multiplex PCR. The sample holds about 30,000 clones; 90% are singletons and the top ten take approximately 0.54%. On this clone itself: Antigen specificity is unknown.

Study-wide findings and caveats: Nucleotide-identical clonotype sharing was significantly higher within monozygotic CF twin pairs than between unrelated CF individuals. Low clonality (median roughly 0.009) suggested a mostly naive repertoire. J usage was most co-twin-similar in 8 of 16 pairs, V in 13.

The chain is built from TRBV29-1 and TRBJ2-1, with a tentative D call TRBD2 (8 bases). Material for sequencing was blood. This receptor was obtained from a girl aged 2 to 9 with cystic fibrosis. In DNA form, the CDR3 reads TGCAGCACCAGTAGCGGGACAGAACACAATGAGCAGTTCTTC. This gives the protein CSTSSGTEHNEQFF.